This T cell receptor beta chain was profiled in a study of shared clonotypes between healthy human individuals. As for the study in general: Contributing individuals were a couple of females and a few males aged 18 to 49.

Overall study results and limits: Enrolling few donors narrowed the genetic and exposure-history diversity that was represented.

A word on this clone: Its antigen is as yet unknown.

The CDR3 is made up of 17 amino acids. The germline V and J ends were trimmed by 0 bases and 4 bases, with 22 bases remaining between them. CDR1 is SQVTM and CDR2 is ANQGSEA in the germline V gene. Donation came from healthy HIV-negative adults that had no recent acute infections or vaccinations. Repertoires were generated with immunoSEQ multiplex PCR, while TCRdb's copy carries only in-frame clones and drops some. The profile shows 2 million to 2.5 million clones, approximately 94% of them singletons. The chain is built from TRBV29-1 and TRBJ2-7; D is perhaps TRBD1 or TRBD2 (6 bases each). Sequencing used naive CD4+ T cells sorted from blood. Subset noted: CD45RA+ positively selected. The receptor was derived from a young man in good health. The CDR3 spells CSVEDPGDTAKSYEQYF. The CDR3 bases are TGCAGCGTTGAAGACCCGGGGGACACCGCGAAGTCTTACGAGCAGTACTTC.